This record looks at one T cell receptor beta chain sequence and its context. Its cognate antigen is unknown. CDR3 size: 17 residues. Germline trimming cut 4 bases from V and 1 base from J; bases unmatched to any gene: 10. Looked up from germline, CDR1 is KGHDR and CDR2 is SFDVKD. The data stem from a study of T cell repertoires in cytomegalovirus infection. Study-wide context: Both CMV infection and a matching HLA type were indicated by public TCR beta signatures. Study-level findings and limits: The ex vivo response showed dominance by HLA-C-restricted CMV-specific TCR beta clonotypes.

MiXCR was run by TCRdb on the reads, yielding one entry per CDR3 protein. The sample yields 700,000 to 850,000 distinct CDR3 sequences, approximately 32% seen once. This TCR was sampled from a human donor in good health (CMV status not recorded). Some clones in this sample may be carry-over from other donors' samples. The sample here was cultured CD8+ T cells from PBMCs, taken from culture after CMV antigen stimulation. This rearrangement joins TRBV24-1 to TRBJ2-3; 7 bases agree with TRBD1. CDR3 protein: CATSEGGQVLGTDTQYF. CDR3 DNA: TGTGCCACCAGTGAGGGCGGACAGGTACTTGGCACAGATACGCAGTATTTT.